One and the same sample provided the 9 T cell receptor beta chains below, sequenced in a study of cytomegalovirus exposure and HLA in healthy donors. Repertoires were generated with immunoSEQ multiplex PCR, while TCRdb's copy carries only in-frame clones and drops some. The table shows 100,000 to 150,000 clones, with about 90% occurring only once. Sequencing used PBMCs. Every receptor here comes from a man under 40 in good health and CMV-seronegative.

The genes are TRBV5-1 and TRBJ2-7; D remains unclear. The CDR3 spans 14 residues. CDR1 SGHRS and CDR2 YFSETQ come from the germline V gene. The germline V and J ends were trimmed by 5 bases and 6 bases, with 18 bases remaining between them. The CDR3 reads CASSPTRPGGEQYF. The CDR3 DNA is TGCGCCAGCAGTCCCACCCGTCCCGGTGGCGAGCAGTACTTC.

The gene calls are TRBV5-6 and TRBJ1-5; 7 bases are a match to TRBD1. The CDR3 covers 14 residues. Germline CDR1 and CDR2: SGHDT and YYEEEE. V shed 5 bases, J shed 3 bases, and the junction held 5 bases outside the gene matches. In nucleotides, the CDR3 is TGTGCCAGCAGAGACAGGGCGGCCAATCAGCCCCAGCATTTT. This gives the protein CASRDRAANQPQHF.

The chain carries TRBV7-6 and TRBJ2-7, with D possibly TRBD2 on 6 matching bases. The CDR3 is 15 amino acids. V dropped 5 bases and J dropped 4 bases, with 18 bases sitting between them. Germline assignment: CDR1 SGHVS and CDR2 FNYEAQ. CDR3: CASSQEGRSGYEQYF. The CDR3, as DNA: TGTGCCAGCAGCCAGGAGGGTCGTAGTGGTTACGAGCAGTACTTC.

As for this clone: A much larger clone lies a single base off, so this may be a read error. This sample also contains other DNA sequences that code for the same CDR3. This sequence joins TRBV18 and TRBJ2-1; TRBD2 aligns across 7 bases. Trimming cost V 3 bases and J 0 bases; bases outside gene matches: 2. Germline CDR1 and CDR2: KGHSH and LQKENI. The CDR3 is 15 amino acids. The CDR3 region is CASSPQRDSYNEQFF. The CDR3 DNA sequence: TGTGCCAGCTCACCTCAGCGGGACTCCTACAATGAGCAGTTCTTC.

The chain couples TRBV7-2 to TRBJ1-4; D is unclear. Germline V gives CDR1 SGHTA, CDR2 FQGNSA. V lost 7 bases to trimming and J lost 7 bases, with 22 bases between them. The CDR3 covers 16 residues. CDR3 region: CASTLGSPEGGEKLFF. The CDR3 nucleotides are TGTGCCAGCACTTTAGGGTCCCCCGAGGGTGGTGAAAAACTGTTTTTT.

This chain links TRBV14 with TRBJ2-7, with 7 bases identical to TRBD2. This CDR3 contains 17 residues. Germline CDR1 and CDR2: SGHDN and FVKESK. The J segment lost 4 bases and the V segment lost 0 bases, leaving 12 bases of the junction unmatched. CDR3 sequence: CASSQDPAGVALYEQYF. CDR3 coding DNA: TGTGCCAGCAGCCAAGATCCGGCGGGGGTCGCTTTATACGAGCAGTACTTC.

In its sample, this clone was seen once. The chain has TRBV5-1 and TRBJ1-1, with D possibly matching TRBD1 (5 bases). Germline lookup yields CDR1 SGHRS and CDR2 YFSETQ. Trimming took off 5 bases at V and 2 bases at J, with 13 bases between the two ends. The CDR3 is 14 amino acids. The CDR3 region has the DNA TGCGCCAGCAGACCACAGACAGCTAACACTGAAGCTTTCTTT. This codes for CASRPQTANTEAFF.

The CDR3 here is CASSQDRSYGYTF. The CDR3 DNA reads as TGTGCCAGCAGCCAGGACAGGAGCTATGGCTACACCTTC. This rearrangement joins TRBV14 to TRBJ1-2; 7 nucleotides match TRBD1. Germline-derived CDR1 and CDR2 are SGHDN and FVKESK. The junction had 2 bases not matched to a gene; V was cut back by 3 bases and J by 4 bases. The CDR3 has 13 amino acids.

V is TRBV11-2 and J is TRBJ1-1, with 10 bases lining up with TRBD1. V was pared by 5 bases and J by 5 bases, with 8 bases of the junction left unmatched. The germline V gene encodes CDR1 SGHAT and CDR2 FQNNGV. This CDR3 contains 15 residues. As DNA, the CDR3 is TGTGCCAGCAGCACGACAGGGGGCGCAGGGACTGAAGCTTTCTTT. Protein product: CASSTTGGAGTEAFF.